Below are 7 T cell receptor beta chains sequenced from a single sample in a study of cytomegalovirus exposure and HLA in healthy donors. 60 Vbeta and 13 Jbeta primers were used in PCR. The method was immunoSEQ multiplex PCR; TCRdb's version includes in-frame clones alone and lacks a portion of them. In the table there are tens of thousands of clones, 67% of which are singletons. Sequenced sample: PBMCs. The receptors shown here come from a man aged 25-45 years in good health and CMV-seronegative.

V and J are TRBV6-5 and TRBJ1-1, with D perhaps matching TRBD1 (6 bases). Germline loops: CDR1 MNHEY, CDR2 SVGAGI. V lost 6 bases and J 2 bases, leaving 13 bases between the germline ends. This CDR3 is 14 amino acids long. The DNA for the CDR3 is TGTGCCAGCAGGTCGACAGGAGACAACACTGAAGCTTTCTTT. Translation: CASRSTGDNTEAFF.

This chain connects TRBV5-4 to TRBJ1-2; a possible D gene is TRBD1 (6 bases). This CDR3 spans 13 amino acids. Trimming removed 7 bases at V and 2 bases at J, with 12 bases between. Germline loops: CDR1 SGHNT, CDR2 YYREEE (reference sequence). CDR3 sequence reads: CASGQTVNYGYTF. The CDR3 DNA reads TGTGCCAGCGGACAGACTGTAAACTATGGCTACACCTTC. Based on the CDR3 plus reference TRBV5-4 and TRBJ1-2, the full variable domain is ETGVTQSPTHLIKTRGQQVTLRCSSQSGHNTVSWYQQALGQGPQFIFQYYREEENGRGNFPPRFSGLQFPNYSSELNVNALELDDSALYLCASGQTVNYGYTFGSGTRLTVV.

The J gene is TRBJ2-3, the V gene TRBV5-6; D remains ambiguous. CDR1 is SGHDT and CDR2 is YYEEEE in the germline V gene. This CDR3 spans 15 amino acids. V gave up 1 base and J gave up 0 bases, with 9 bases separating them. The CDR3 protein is CASSLTEASTDTQYF. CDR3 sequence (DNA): TGTGCCAGCAGCTTGACCGAAGCTAGCACAGATACGCAGTATTTT.

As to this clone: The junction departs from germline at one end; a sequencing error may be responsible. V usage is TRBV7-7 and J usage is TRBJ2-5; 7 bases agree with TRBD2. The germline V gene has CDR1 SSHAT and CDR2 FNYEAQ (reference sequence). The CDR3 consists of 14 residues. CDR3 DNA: TGTGCTAGCAGCTCGCAGGGAGGGGATGAGACCCAGTACTTC. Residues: CASSSQGGDETQYF.

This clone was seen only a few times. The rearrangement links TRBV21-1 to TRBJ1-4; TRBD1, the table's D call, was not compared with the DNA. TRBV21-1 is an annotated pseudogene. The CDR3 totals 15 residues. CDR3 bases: TGTGCCAGCAGCACAGTGACAGGGGTTAATGAAAAACTGTTTTTT. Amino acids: CASSTVTGVNEKLFF.

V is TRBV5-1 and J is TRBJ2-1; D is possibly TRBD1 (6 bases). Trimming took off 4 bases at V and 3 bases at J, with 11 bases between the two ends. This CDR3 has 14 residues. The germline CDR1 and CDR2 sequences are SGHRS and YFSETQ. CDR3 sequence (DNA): TGCGCCAGCAGCCTAGGGACAAACTACAATGAGCAGTTCTTC. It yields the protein CASSLGTNYNEQFF.

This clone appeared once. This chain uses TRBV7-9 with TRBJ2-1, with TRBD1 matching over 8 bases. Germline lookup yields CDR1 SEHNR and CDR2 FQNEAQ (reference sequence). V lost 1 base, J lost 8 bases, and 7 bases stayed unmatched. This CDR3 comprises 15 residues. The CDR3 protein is CASSLGRTGFHEQFF. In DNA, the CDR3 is TGTGCCAGCAGCTTAGGAAGGACAGGGTTCCATGAGCAGTTCTTC.